This T cell receptor (beta chain) was identified in a study of T cells after yellow fever vaccination. Turning to the study itself: Low-cell-number fractions underwent preparation using SMART-Seq v4 Ultra Low Input. Findings and caveats of the study: The secondary T-cell response peaked on day 5, not day 15, but was weaker.

Conversion of TCR transcripts into cDNA relied on 5'RACE template switching, which added a universal primer site and UMIs. TCRdb ran MiXCR on the 5' RACE reads and lists one entry per CDR3 protein. The sample shows more than 200,000 distinct CDR3 sequences, more than 3.5% of them seen only once. In this sample, this clonotype turned up many times. Its specificity is not known. This CDR3 comprises 16 residues. Germline V gives CDR1 DFQATT, CDR2 SNEGSKA (reference sequence). V was cut by 3 bases and J by 7 bases, with 19 bases left in between. This receptor was identified in a man younger than 35 who received the YFV17D yellow fever vaccine. The rearrangement uses TRBV20-1 and TRBJ1-6; possible D gene TRBD1, 5 bases. Sequencing was performed on PBMCs, taken 15 days after the yellow fever booster vaccination. Here the CDR3 reads CSARKPGGPTNSPLHF. In nucleotides, the CDR3 is TGCAGTGCTAGGAAGCCCGGGGGTCCTACAAATTCACCCCTCCACTTT.